This TCR beta chain was documented in a study of cytomegalovirus exposure and HLA in healthy donors. A multiplex PCR was run with 60 Vbeta primers and 13 Jbeta primers. The method was immunoSEQ multiplex PCR; TCRdb's version includes in-frame clones alone and lacks a portion of them. The top ten clones hold 5% to 6.5% of a sample with roughly 140,000 clones, approximately 80% of them seen once. The sample comprised PBMCs. This TCR was recovered from a man aged 25-45 years in good health and CMV-seropositive.

CDR3 loop: CASSPINRNTEAFF. The DNA of the CDR3 is TGTGCCAGCAGTCCCATCAACAGGAACACTGAAGCTTTCTTT. The chain has TRBV2 and TRBJ1-1; D is uncertain. Germline assignment: CDR1 SNHLY and CDR2 FYNNEI. V was clipped by 5 bases and J by 1 base, with 11 bases between them. The CDR3 loop spans 14 amino acids.